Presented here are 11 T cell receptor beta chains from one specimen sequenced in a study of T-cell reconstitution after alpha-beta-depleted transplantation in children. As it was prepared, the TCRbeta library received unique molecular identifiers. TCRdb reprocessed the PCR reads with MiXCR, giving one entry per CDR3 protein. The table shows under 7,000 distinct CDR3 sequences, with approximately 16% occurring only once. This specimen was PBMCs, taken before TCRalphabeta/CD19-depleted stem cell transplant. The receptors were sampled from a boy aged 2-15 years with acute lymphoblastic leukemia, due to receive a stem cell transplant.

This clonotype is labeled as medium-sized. The DNA of the CDR3 is TGTGCCAGCAGTTCAGGGGCCTCCTACGAGCAGTACTTC. It yields the protein CASSSGASYEQYF. V is TRBV12-3 or TRBV12-4 and J is TRBJ2-7, with D possibly being TRBD1 (6 bases). This CDR3 has 13 residues. V was cut by 4 bases and J by 0 bases, with 7 bases left in between.

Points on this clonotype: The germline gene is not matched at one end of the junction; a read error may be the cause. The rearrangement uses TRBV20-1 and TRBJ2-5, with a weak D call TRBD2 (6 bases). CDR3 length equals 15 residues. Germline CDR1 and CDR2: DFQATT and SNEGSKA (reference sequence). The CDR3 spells CCAPPTIGGRETQYF. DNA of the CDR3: TGCTGTGCGCCTCCGACTATCGGGGGTCGGGAGACCCAGTACTTC.

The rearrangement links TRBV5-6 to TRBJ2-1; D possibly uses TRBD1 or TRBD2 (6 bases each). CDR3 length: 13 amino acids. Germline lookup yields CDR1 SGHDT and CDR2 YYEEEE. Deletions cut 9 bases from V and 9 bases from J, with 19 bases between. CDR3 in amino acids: CAMGPGGLGEQFF. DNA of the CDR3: TGTGCCATGGGCCCCGGGGGCCTCGGTGAGCAGTTCTTC. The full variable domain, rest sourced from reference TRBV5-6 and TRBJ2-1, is DAGVTQSPTHLIKTRGQQVTLRCSPKSGHDTVSWYQQALGQGPQFIFQYYEEEERQRGNFPDRFSGHQFPNYSSELNVNALLLGDSALYLCAMGPGGLGEQFFGPGTRLTVL.

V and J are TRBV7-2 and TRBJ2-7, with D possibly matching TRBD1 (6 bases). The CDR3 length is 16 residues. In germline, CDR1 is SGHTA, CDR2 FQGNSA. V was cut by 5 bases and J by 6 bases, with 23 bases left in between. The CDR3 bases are TGTGCCAGCAGCCGGGTTAGCGACAGGTTTTTCCTCGAGCAGTACTTC. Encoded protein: CASSRVSDRFFLEQYF.

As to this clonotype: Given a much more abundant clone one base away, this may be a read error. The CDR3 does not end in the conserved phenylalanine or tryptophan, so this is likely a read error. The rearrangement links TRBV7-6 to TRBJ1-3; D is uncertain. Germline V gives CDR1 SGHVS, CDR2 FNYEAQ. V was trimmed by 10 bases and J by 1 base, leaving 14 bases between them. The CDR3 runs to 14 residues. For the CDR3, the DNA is TGTGCCACCCTCGCGAGCGAATCTGGAAACACCATATATTCT. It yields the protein CATLASESGNTIYS.

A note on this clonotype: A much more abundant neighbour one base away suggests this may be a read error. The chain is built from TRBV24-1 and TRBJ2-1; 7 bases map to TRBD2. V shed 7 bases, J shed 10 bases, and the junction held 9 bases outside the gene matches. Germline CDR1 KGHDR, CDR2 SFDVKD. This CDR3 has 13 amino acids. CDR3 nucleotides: TGTGCCACCAGCCTCTGGGGGGGGATGGAGCAGTTCTTC. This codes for CATSLWGGMEQFF.

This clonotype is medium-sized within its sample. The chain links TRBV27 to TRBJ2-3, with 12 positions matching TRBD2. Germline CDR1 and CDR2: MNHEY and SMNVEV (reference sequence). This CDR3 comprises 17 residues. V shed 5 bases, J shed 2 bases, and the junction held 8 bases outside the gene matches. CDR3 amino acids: CASSPRLAGAPTDTQYF. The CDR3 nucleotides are TGTGCCAGCAGTCCACGACTAGCGGGGGCCCCCACAGATACGCAGTATTTT.

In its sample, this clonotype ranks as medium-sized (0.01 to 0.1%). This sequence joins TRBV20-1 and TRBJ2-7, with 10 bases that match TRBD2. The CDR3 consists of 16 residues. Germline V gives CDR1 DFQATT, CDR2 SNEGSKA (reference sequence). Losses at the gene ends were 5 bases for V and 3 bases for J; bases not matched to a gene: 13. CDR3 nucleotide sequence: TGCAGTGCTGACTCGGGGAAGCGGGGGGGATACTACGAGCAGTACTTC. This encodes CSADSGKRGGYYEQYF.

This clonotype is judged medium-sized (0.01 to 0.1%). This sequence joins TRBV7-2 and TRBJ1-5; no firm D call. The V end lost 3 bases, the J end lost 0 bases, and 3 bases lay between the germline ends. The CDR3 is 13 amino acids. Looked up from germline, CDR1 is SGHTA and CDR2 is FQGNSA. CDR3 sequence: CASSFTSNQPQHF. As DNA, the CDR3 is TGTGCCAGCAGCTTTACTAGCAATCAGCCCCAGCATTTT.

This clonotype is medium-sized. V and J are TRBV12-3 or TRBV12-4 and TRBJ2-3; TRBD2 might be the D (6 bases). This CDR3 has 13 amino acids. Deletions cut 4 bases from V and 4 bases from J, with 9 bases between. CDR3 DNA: TGTGCCAGCAGTTGGGAGGTCCCAGATACGCAGTATTTT. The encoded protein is CASSWEVPDTQYF.

CDR3 sequence reads: CASSLMEATEAFF. DNA for the CDR3: TGTGCCAGCAGCTTAATGGAGGCCACTGAAGCTTTCTTT. The rearrangement joins TRBV7-6 to TRBJ1-1; no firm D call. V was shortened by 2 bases and J by 4 bases, with 8 bases between the two germline ends. The CDR3 length is 13 residues. CDR1 and CDR2 (germline): SGHVS, FNYEAQ. Full variable domain (remainder filled in from reference TRBV7-6 and TRBJ1-1): GAGVSQSPRYKVTKRGQDVALRCDPISGHVSLYWYRQALGQGPEFLTYFNYEAQQDKSGLPNDRFSAERPEGSISTLTIQRTEQRDSAMYRCASSLMEATEAFFGQGTRLTVV.